Sequencing of this TCR beta chain was carried out in a study of T-cell reconstitution after alpha-beta-depleted transplantation in children. V lost 2 bases and J lost 5; bases outside the gene matches: 4. Germline CDR1 reads MNHEY; CDR2 reads SVGAGI. The CDR3 is 15 amino acids. TCRbeta library construction was performed incorporating unique molecular identifiers. From the PCR reads, TCRdb called clonotypes with MiXCR, one entry per CDR3 protein. The sample contains roughly 420,000 distinct CDR3 sequences, around 15% of which appear only once. Overall study results and limits: A year had passed since transplant, and T-cell counts and diversity by then came mostly from newly produced T cells. Surviving recipient T cells and intrathymic progenitors accounted for some patients' high TCRbeta diversity at day 60.

Concerning this clonotype: Its specificity is unknown.

Here the sequenced sample was PBMCs, mostly from graft donor cells, taken 360 days after TCRalphabeta/CD19-depleted stem cell transplant. The TCR comes from a boy younger than two who had a stem cell transplant for Wiskott-Aldrich syndrome, so the T cells may come from the graft donor. The chain is built from TRBV6-5 and TRBJ2-5, with TRBD2 identical over 11 bases. CDR3 region: CASSYTSGSGETQYF. The CDR3 nucleotides read TGTGCCAGCAGTTACACTAGCGGGAGTGGGGAGACCCAGTACTTC.